These T cell receptor beta chains were read from a single sample in a study of cytomegalovirus exposure and HLA in healthy donors. The repertoire was sequenced with immunoSEQ multiplex PCR; TCRdb's copy has only in-frame clones and lacks some. The repertoire holds 150,000 to 200,000 clones, with about 72% as singletons. The sequenced material came from PBMCs. Receptors were obtained from a human donor in good health. The CDR3 runs from the conserved cysteine through the conserved F or W. The size of a clone is reported for some rows only, either as once, few or many, or as a class for expanded clones.

v_gene	abundance	j_gene	CDR3aa
TRBV2	.	TRBJ2-5	CASRALGGRLTAQETQYF
TRBV6-5	.	TRBJ1-1	CASHRAINTEAFF
TRBV5-5	.	TRBJ2-7	CASSLPGRAGGSSYEQYF
TRBV10-1	.	TRBJ2-5	CASSGLGTVGEETQYF
TRBV2	once	TRBJ2-7	CASSIGQGSHEQYF
TRBV7-2	.	TRBJ2-7	CASSPEGRTYEQYF
TRBV6-5	.	TRBJ2-3	CASSYSSGEYTDTQYF
TRBV27	.	TRBJ2-7	CASRRQGGDYEQYF
TRBV7-8	few	TRBJ1-2	CASSPPGYHYGYTF
TRBV29-1	.	TRBJ2-1	CSVEPPTGSYNEQFF
TRBV27	.	TRBJ2-2	CASSLEGDWTGELFF
TRBV12-5	.	TRBJ1-6	CASGLIRLEMDSPLHF
TRBV4-1	.	TRBJ2-2	CASSLYSGLDTGELFF